This T cell receptor beta chain was retrieved from a study of PD-1 blockade in classical Hodgkin lymphoma. Comments on this clone: It is unclear where the CDR3 begins or ends on the DNA, so no DNA is shown, and the CDR3 is as TCRdb lists it.

The table came from immunoSEQ multiplex PCR; TCRdb's copy has only in-frame clones and leaves some out. This repertoire shows 13,000 to 15,000 clones, about four fifths found once; its top ten account for about 4.4%. With termini counted, the CDR3 has 15 amino acids. Per the germline V gene, CDR1 is LGHNA and CDR2 is YSLEER. In every patient, relapse followed autologous stem cell transplantation, while exposure to brentuximab vedotin differed. Material: peripheral blood mononuclear cells (PBMCs), obtained at baseline. The TCR originated in a human donor with classical Hodgkin lymphoma. The chain employs TRBV4-3 and TRBJ2-3; the table's D call, TRBD2, was not checked against the DNA. CDR3 protein: CASSTSGDSTDTQYF.